The count of the clone carrying this T cell receptor beta chain is one. The antigen remains unidentified. The assay was immunoSEQ multiplex PCR, and TCRdb's table has in-frame clones only and misses some. The data show about 75,000 clones, 88% seen once. The sample comes from a study of T cell responses to AZD1222 COVID-19 vaccine. There are 17 residues in the CDR3. Germline loops: CDR1 MNHEY, CDR2 SVGEGT. V dropped 4 bases and J dropped 11 bases, with 30 bases sitting between them. Study-level findings and limits: Spike was spanned by vaccine-associated CD4 TCRs, with dominance at 160-218 and 743-854. Compared with day 0, the breadth and depth of the Spike-specific TCR repertoire rose significantly after two doses of AZD1222.

The sequence was obtained from an adult who received the MenACWY meningococcal vaccine as a control. The source material was peripheral blood, sampled 28 days after the second dose of the MenACWY control vaccine. V usage is TRBV6-2 or TRBV6-3 and J usage is TRBJ2-7; possible D gene TRBD1, 6 bases. This chain's CDR3 is CASSFQTGPGRADFEYF. The CDR3 DNA reads TGTGCCAGCAGTTTTCAGACAGGCCCCGGTCGGGCCGATTTCGAGTACTTC.